These 21 T cell receptor beta chains were sequenced from one sample in a study of spatial heterogeneity in lung cancer. TCRdb analysed the 5' RACE reads with MiXCR anew, one entry per CDR3 protein. The sample includes tens of thousands of distinct CDR3 sequences, roughly 13% of them seen just once. As for time point: sample taken at primary tumor resection. Unsorted whole RNA of tumor, nontumor lung or frozen PBMC was sequenced. Source: PBMCs, taken at surgery. The origin of the receptors is a male donor with early-stage non-small cell lung cancer.

The table lists this clonotype with a few counts. The chain joins TRBV7-6 to TRBJ2-7; D tentatively reads TRBD1 or TRBD2 (6 bases each). Germline-derived CDR1 and CDR2 are SGHVS and FNYEAQ. V lost 0 bases to trimming and J lost 1 base, with 10 bases between them. This CDR3 region has 15 residues. The CDR3 sequence: CASSLAAGTSYEQYF. The CDR3 DNA reads TGTGCCAGCAGCTTAGCGGCGGGGACATCCTACGAGCAGTACTTC. Full variable domain (rest looked up from reference TRBV7-6 and TRBJ2-7): GAGVSQSPRYKVTKRGQDVALRCDPISGHVSLYWYRQALGQGPEFLTYFNYEAQQDKSGLPNDRFSAERPEGSISTLTIQRTEQRDSAMYRCASSLAAGTSYEQYFGPGTRLTVT.

The rearrangement joins TRBV30 to TRBJ1-4; D possibly corresponds to TRBD1 (6 bases). The germline gives CDR1 GTSNPN, CDR2 SVGIG (reference sequence). The CDR3 has 15 amino acids. Between the trimmed V and J ends, which lost 4 bases and 4 bases, there was a span of 16 bases. CDR3 in amino acids: CAWKGLGGLNEKLFF. Here the CDR3 DNA reads TGTGCCTGGAAGGGTTTGGGGGGCCTTAATGAAAAACTGTTTTTT. The whole variable domain, filled in from reference TRBV30 and TRBJ1-4, reads SQTIHQWPATLVQPVGSPLSLECTVEGTSNPNLYWYRQAAGRGLQLLFYSVGIGQISSEVPQNLSASRPQDRQFILSSKKLLLSDSGFYLCAWKGLGGLNEKLFFGSGTQLSVL.

The chain combines TRBV7-9 with TRBJ1-1, with D uncertain. V was trimmed by 3 bases and J by 5 bases, leaving 10 bases between them. Looked up from germline, CDR1 is SEHNR and CDR2 is FQNEAQ (reference sequence). CDR3 length: 13 amino acids. CDR3 sequence: CASSFPVGTEAFF. DNA of the CDR3: TGTGCCAGCAGCTTCCCTGTTGGGACTGAAGCTTTCTTT.

This clonotype has a count of ten or more. The J gene is TRBJ1-2, the V gene TRBV11-3; tentative D call: TRBD1 (5 bases). Germline CDR1 SGHNT, CDR2 YENEEA. This CDR3 region has 15 residues. Trimming removed 0 bases at V and 3 bases at J, with 11 bases between. CDR3: CASSLEYGADYGYTF. CDR3 nucleotide sequence: TGTGCCAGCAGCTTAGAGTATGGGGCAGACTATGGCTACACCTTC.

The genes are TRBV20-1 and TRBJ2-7; perhaps D is TRBD1 or TRBD2 (5 bases each). The CDR3 loop spans 15 amino acids. The germline V gene encodes CDR1 DFQATT and CDR2 SNEGSKA (reference sequence). V was trimmed by 4 bases and J by 6 bases, leaving 22 bases between them. This CDR3 reads CSATFRGGRVSEQYF. The CDR3 DNA is TGCAGTGCTACCTTTCGGGGTGGCAGGGTAAGCGAGCAGTACTTC.

The J gene is TRBJ1-6, the V gene TRBV6-4; D is unclear. Germline lookup yields CDR1 MRHNA and CDR2 SNTAGT. The length of the CDR3 is 13 residues. V shed 2 bases and J shed 7 bases, with 6 bases lying between them. The CDR3: CASSDGENSPLHF. CDR3 coding DNA: TGTGCCAGCAGTGACGGGGAGAATTCACCCCTCCACTTT.

This clonotype was counted once. The chain has TRBV15 and TRBJ2-6, with D perhaps assigned TRBD1 or TRBD2 (5 bases each). The CDR3 contains 16 residues. Deletions cut 5 bases from V and 0 bases from J, with 11 bases between. Germline V lookup: CDR1 LNHNV, CDR2 YYDKDF (reference sequence). CDR3 sequence reads: CATSSGAFSGANVLTF. In DNA, the CDR3 is TGTGCCACCAGCTCCGGGGCTTTCTCTGGGGCCAACGTCCTGACTTTC.

This clonotype was detected ten times or more. The CDR3 sequence: CASSQEAGLAVYNEQFF. In DNA, the CDR3 is TGCGCCAGCAGCCAAGAAGCGGGACTAGCGGTGTACAATGAGCAGTTCTTC. The chain combines TRBV4-1 with TRBJ2-1; 11 bases are a match to TRBD2. Germline CDR1 is MGHRA and CDR2 is YSYEKL. The CDR3 sequence is 17 residues long. Germline trimming cut 0 bases from V and 4 bases from J; bases unmatched to any gene: 5.

The chain joins TRBV5-1 to TRBJ2-1; 13 bases align to TRBD2. The CDR3 runs 15 residues. Per the germline V gene, CDR1 is SGHRS and CDR2 is YFSETQ. The V segment lost 4 bases and the J segment 9 bases; nucleotides outside the gene matches: 7. The CDR3 DNA follows: TGCGCCAGCAGCGAGCGAACTAGCGGGGGGGGTGAGCAGTTCTTC. Its translation is CASSERTSGGGEQFF.

This clonotype was seen only a few times. J is TRBJ2-7 and V is TRBV20-1, with 8 positions matching TRBD2. In germline, CDR1 is DFQATT, CDR2 SNEGSKA (reference sequence). Trimming cost V 4 bases and J 3 bases; bases outside gene matches: 14. The CDR3 is 16 amino acids. The CDR3 region has the DNA TGCAGTGCTACGGGGGGGGTAGGACGAATTCACTACGAGCAGTACTTC. Protein sequence: CSATGGVGRIHYEQYF.

This clonotype was seen only a few times. This rearrangement joins TRBV5-1 to TRBJ2-5; 9 bases are a match to TRBD2. V was pared by 0 bases and J by 1 base, with 7 bases of the junction left unmatched. CDR1 is SGHRS, CDR2 YFSETQ, per germline. This CDR3 is built from 17 residues. The CDR3 sequence is CASSLGGSGSPQETQYF. DNA of the CDR3: TGCGCCAGCAGCTTGGGTGGTAGCGGGAGCCCCCAAGAGACCCAGTACTTC.

This chain links TRBV29-1 with TRBJ1-1, with D hard to call. Germline V gives CDR1 SQVTM, CDR2 ANQGSEA. The V end was cut by 2 bases, the J end by 4 bases, with 14 bases between. The CDR3 is 14 amino acids. In nucleotides, the CDR3 is TGCAGCGTTGAAAAAGGGTATGGTGGCACTGAAGCTTTCTTT. Its translation: CSVEKGYGGTEAFF.

The genes are TRBV7-9 and TRBJ1-1; D remains unclear. Germline V gene sequence: CDR1 SEHNR, CDR2 FQNEAQ (reference sequence). The CDR3 covers 13 residues. Trimming took off 1 base at V and 10 bases at J, with 13 bases between the two ends. The CDR3 sequence is CASSLEGPHTAFF. As DNA, the CDR3 is TGTGCCAGCAGCTTAGAGGGCCCCCACACAGCTTTCTTT.

The chain carries TRBV9 and TRBJ2-2, with 7 bases matching TRBD2. CDR3 length equals 15 residues. Germline lookup yields CDR1 SGDLS and CDR2 YYNGEE. The V gene end was trimmed by 4 bases and the J gene end by 6 bases; junction bases not matched to a gene: 9. The CDR3 nucleotides read TGTGCCAGCAGCCCCAGCACTAGCGTGGCCGGGGAGCTGTTTTTT. Translation: CASSPSTSVAGELFF.

V is TRBV7-2 and J is TRBJ2-3; no firm D call. Germline V gene sequence: CDR1 SGHTA, CDR2 FQGNSA. V gave up 3 bases and J gave up 8 bases, with 15 bases separating them. The length of the CDR3 is 14 residues. Written as DNA, the CDR3 is TGTGCCAGCAGCTTGGACCTTCTCGTCGGTACGCAGTATTTT. Amino acid sequence: CASSLDLLVGTQYF.

This clonotype came up a few times. This chain joins TRBV7-9 and TRBJ1-1, with 7 bases lining up with TRBD1. The CDR3 length is 15 residues. The J segment lost 10 bases and the V segment lost 2 bases, leaving 13 bases of the junction unmatched. The germline V gene encodes CDR1 SEHNR and CDR2 FQNEAQ (reference sequence). CDR3 coding DNA: TGTGCCAGCAGCTTACCGGTAGTAGAGGCAGGGGGAGCTTTCTTT. Translation gives CASSLPVVEAGGAFF.

The gene calls are TRBV7-6 and TRBJ1-5; D is unclear. Trimming cost V 5 bases and J 6 bases, with 14 bases left between them. From germline, CDR1 is SGHVS and CDR2 FNYEAQ. The CDR3 sequence is 14 residues long. CDR3 sequence reads: CASSENPASQPQHF. The CDR3 region has the DNA TGTGCCAGCAGCGAGAATCCGGCTAGTCAGCCCCAGCATTTT.

This rearrangement joins TRBV12-3 or TRBV12-4 to TRBJ1-1, with a possible D match to TRBD1 (5 bases). There are 14 residues in the CDR3. V shed 6 bases and J shed 2 bases, with 13 bases lying between them. CDR3 in DNA: TGTGCCAGCAGCCGAATTCAGGGTAACACTGAAGCTTTCTTT. Encoded protein: CASSRIQGNTEAFF.

In this sample, this clonotype turned up many times. The rearrangement uses TRBV27 and TRBJ1-1, with D uncertain. This CDR3 spans 14 amino acids. V was trimmed by 3 bases and J by 0 bases, leaving 8 bases between them. Looked up from germline, CDR1 is MNHEY and CDR2 is SMNVEV (reference sequence). Here the CDR3 reads CASSFGGLNTEAFF. The CDR3 bases are TGTGCCAGCAGTTTCGGAGGTCTGAACACTGAAGCTTTCTTT.

This clonotype was observed a few times. The genes are TRBV2 and TRBJ1-4; 9 bases map to TRBD1. The CDR3 length is 16 residues. Germline CDR1 is SNHLY and CDR2 is FYNNEI. With 5 bases clipped from V and 4 bases from J, the junction kept 8 bases outside the gene matches. The CDR3, as DNA: TGTGCCAGCAGTCCCGGGACAGGGCCCTTTAATGAAAAACTGTTTTTT. It yields the protein CASSPGTGPFNEKLFF.

This clonotype was seen only a few times. The V call is TRBV4-1, the J call TRBJ1-1; D not resolved. V shed 0 bases and J shed 11 bases, with 13 bases lying between them. The germline CDR1 and CDR2 sequences are MGHRA and YSYEKL. The CDR3 has 13 amino acids. The CDR3 here is CASSQDDGRQAFF. The CDR3 DNA is TGCGCCAGCAGCCAAGACGACGGTCGTCAGGCTTTCTTT.